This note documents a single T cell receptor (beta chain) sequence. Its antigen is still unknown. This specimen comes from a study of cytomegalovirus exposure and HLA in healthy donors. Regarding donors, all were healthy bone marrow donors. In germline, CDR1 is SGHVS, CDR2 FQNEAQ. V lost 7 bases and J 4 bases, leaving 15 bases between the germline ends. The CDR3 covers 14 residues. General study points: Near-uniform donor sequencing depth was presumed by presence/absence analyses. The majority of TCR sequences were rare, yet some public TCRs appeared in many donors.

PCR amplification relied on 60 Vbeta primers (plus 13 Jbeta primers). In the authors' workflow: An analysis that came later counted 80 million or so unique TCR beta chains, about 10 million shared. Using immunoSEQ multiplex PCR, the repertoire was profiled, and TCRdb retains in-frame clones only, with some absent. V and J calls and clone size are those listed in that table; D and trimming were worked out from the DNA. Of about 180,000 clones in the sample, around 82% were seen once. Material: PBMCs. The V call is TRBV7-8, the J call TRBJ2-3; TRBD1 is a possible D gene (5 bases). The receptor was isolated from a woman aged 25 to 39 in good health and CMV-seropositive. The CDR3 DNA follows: TGTGCCAGCAAGAAGGGGAAGAAGGCAGATACGCAGTATTTT. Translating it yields CASKKGKKADTQYF.